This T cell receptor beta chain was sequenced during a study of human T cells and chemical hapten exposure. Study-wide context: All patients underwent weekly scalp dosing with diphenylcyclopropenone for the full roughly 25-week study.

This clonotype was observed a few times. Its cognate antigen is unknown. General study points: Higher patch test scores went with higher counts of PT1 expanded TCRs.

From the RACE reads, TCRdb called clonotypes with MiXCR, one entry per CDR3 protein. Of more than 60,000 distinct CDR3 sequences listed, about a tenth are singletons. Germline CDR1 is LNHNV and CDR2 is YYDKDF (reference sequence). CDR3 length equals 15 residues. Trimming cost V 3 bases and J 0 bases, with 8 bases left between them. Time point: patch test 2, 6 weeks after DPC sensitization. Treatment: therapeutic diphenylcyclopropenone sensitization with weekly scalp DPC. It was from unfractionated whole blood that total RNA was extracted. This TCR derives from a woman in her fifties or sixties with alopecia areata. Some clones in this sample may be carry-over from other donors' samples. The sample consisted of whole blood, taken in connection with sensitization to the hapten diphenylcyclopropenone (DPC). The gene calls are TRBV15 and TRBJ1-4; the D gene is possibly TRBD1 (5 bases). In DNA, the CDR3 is TGTGCCACCAGCAGGGGCAGGGCAACTAATGAAAAACTGTTTTTT. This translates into CATSRGRATNEKLFF.